Sequencing of this T cell receptor beta chain was carried out in a study of T cell responses to AZD1222 COVID-19 vaccine. Study conclusions and caveats: Across the whole spike, CD4 TCRs peaked at regions 160-218 and 743-854.

CDR3 length: 13 residues. V was cut by 7 bases and J by 6 bases, with 13 bases left in between. As for this clone: Its matching antigen is unknown.

Libraries were prepared by immunoSEQ multiplex PCR; TCRdb keeps only in-frame clonotypes and omits some of them. The table shows roughly 150,000 clones, with around 92% occurring only once. This TCR came from an adult in good health. The J gene is TRBJ1-5, the V gene TRBV12-3 or TRBV12-4; D remains unclear. The source was peripheral blood, collected on day 0 of AZD1222 vaccination. In DNA, the CDR3 is TGTGCCAGCACCACACAATCCGGTCAGCCCCAGCATTTT. Protein product: CASTTQSGQPQHF.